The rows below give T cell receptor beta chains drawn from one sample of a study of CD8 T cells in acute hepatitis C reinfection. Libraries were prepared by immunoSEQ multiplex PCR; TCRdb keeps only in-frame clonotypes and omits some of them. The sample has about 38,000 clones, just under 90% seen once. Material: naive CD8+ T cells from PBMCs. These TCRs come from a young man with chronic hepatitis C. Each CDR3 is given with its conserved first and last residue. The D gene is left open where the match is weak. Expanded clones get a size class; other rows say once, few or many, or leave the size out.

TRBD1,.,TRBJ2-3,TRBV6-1,CASSEAAVGTGGPDTQYF,TGTGCCAGCAGTGAAGCTGCGGTTGGGACAGGGGGGCCGGATACGCAGTATTTT
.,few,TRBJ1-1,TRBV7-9,CASNRLGDEAFF,TGTGCCAGCAACCGGCTAGGGGATGAAGCTTTCTTT
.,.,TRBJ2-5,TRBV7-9,CASRTPASKETQYF,TGTGCCAGCAGAACTCCGGCTAGCAAGGAGACCCAGTACTTC
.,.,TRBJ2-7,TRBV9,CASSADRDNSYEQYF,TGTGCCAGCAGTGCAGACCGGGACAACTCCTACGAGCAGTACTTC
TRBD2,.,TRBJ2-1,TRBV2,CASSDPTSGRSYNEQFF,TGTGCCAGCAGTGATCCGACTAGCGGGAGATCTTACAATGAGCAGTTCTTC
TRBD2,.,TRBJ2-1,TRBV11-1,CASSLGGGTGNEQFF,TGTGCCAGCAGCTTAGGGGGGGGTACGGGCAATGAGCAGTTCTTC
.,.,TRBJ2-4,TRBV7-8,CASSFRTENIQYF,TGTGCCAGCAGCTTTCGGACAGAGAACATTCAGTACTTC
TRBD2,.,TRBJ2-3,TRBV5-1,CASSSKTSATDTQYF,TGCGCCAGCAGCTCGAAGACTAGCGCCACAGATACGCAGTATTTT
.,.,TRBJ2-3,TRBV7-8,CASSPSWGGNTDTQYF,TGTGCCAGCAGCCCCTCTTGGGGAGGCAACACAGATACGCAGTATTTT
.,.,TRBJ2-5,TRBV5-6,CASSLVGAGETQYF,TGTGCCAGCAGCTTGGTCGGGGCTGGTGAGACCCAGTACTTC
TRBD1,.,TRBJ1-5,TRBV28,CASRPGQGAFSGNQPQHF,TGTGCCAGCAGACCGGGACAGGGGGCGTTTTCTGGCAATCAGCCCCAGCATTTT
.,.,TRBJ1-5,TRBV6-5,CASSYRGGSNQPQHF,TGTGCCAGCAGTTACCGAGGGGGTAGCAATCAGCCCCAGCATTTT
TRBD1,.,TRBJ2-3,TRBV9,CASSAGTASTSTDTQYF,TGTGCCAGCAGCGCGGGGACAGCATCTACTAGCACAGATACGCAGTATTTT
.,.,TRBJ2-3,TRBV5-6,CASSLADSTDTQYF,TGTGCCAGCAGCTTGGCAGACAGCACAGATACGCAGTATTTT
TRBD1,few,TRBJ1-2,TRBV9,CASSVGGQGADGYTF,TGTGCCAGCAGCGTAGGAGGACAGGGGGCGGATGGCTACACCTTC
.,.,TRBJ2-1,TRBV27,CASSFRDTGEQFF,TGTGCCAGCAGTTTCAGGGACACGGGTGAGCAGTTCTTC
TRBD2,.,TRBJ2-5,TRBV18,CASSPKVIAGGKQETQYF,TGTGCCAGCTCACCAAAAGTCATAGCGGGAGGTAAACAAGAGACCCAGTACTTC
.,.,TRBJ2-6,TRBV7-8,CASSLVFSGANVLTF,TGTGCCAGCAGCTTAGTTTTTTCTGGGGCCAACGTCCTGACTTTC
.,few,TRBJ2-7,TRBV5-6,CASSSSSYEQYF,TGTGCCAGCAGCTCTAGCTCCTACGAGCAGTACTTC
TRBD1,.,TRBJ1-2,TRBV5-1,CASSLGTGVYGYTF,TGCGCCAGCAGCTTGGGGACAGGGGTATATGGCTACACCTTC
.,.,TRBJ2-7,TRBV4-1,CASSQGPWSYEQYF,TGCGCCAGCAGCCAAGGACCATGGTCTTACGAGCAGTACTTC
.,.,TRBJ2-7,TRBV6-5,CASSYAGNAYF,TGTGCCAGCAGTTACGCAGGGAACGCATACTTC
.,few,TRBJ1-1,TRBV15,CATNTGEDTEAFF,TGTGCCACCAACACGGGGGAGGACACTGAAGCTTTCTTT
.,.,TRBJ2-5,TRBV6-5,CASSYSGALQETQYF,TGTGCCAGCAGTTACTCTGGGGCCTTACAAGAGACCCAGTACTTC
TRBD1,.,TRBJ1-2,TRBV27,CASSFGQAGYGYTF,TGTGCCAGCAGTTTCGGACAGGCCGGCTATGGCTACACCTTC
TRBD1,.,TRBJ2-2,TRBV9,CASSEPGQGLTGELFF,TGTGCCAGCAGCGAACCGGGACAGGGGTTAACCGGGGAGCTGTTTTTT
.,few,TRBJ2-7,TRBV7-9,CASSNSYEQYF,TGTGCCAGCAGCAACTCCTACGAGCAGTACTTC
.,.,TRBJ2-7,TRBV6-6,CASSYAGNAYF,TGTGCCAGCAGTTACGCAGGGAACGCATACTTC
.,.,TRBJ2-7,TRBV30,CAWSPGVSYEQYF,TGTGCCTGGAGCCCCGGGGTTTCCTACGAGCAGTACTTC